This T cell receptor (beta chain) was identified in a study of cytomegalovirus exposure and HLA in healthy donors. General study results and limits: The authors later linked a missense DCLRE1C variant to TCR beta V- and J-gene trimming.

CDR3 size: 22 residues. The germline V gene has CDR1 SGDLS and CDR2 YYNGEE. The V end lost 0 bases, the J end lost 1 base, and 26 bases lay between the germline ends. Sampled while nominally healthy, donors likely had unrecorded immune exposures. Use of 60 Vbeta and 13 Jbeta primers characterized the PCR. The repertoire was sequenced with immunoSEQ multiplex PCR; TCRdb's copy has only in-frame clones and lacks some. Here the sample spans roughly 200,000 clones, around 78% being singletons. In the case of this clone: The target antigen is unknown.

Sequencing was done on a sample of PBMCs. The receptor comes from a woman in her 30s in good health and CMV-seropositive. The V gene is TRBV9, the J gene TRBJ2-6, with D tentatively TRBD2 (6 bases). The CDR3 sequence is CASSVVREADGPDQSGANVLTF. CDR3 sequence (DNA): TGTGCCAGCAGCGTAGTCAGGGAGGCGGATGGTCCCGATCAGTCTGGGGCCAACGTCCTGACTTTC. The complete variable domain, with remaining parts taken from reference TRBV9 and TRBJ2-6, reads DSGVTQTPKHLITATGQRVTLRCSPRSGDLSVYWYQQSLDQGLQFLIQYYNGEERAKGNILERFSAQQFPDLHSELNLSSLELGDSALYFCASSVVREADGPDQSGANVLTFGAGSRLTVL.